The 28 T cell receptor beta chains below all came from one sample that was sequenced in a study of control samples from healthy donors and cancer patients. Assay: immunoSEQ multiplex PCR; the TCRdb copy retains only in-frame clones and omits some. The data hold more than 100,000 clones, with about 91% observed a single time. Sequencing was performed on blood. All receptors come from a man in his late teens or twenties in good health.

The rearrangement uses TRBV19 and TRBJ1-5; 9 bases fit TRBD1. Germline CDR1 LNHDA, CDR2 SQIVND (reference sequence). The CDR3 contains 15 residues. V lost 7 bases and J lost 4; bases outside the gene matches: 8. The CDR3 region is CASKVETGGNQPQHF. The CDR3 DNA reads as TGTGCCAGTAAAGTCGAGACAGGGGGAAATCAGCCCCAGCATTTT.

The CDR3 spells CASSEMAWAETQYF. The CDR3 nucleotides read TGCGCCAGCAGTGAAATGGCGTGGGCCGAGACCCAGTACTTC. The chain employs TRBV10-2 and TRBJ2-5; D unresolved. Germline V lookup: CDR1 WSHSY, CDR2 SAAADI. V shed 3 bases and J shed 5 bases, with 13 bases lying between them. The CDR3 runs to 14 residues.

This clone was observed a single time. The chain employs TRBV11-2 and TRBJ2-1, with 10 bases matching TRBD1. The V segment lost 3 bases and the J segment 7 bases; nucleotides outside the gene matches: 9. Germline V gene lookup returns CDR1 SGHAT and CDR2 FQNNGV. The CDR3 has 16 amino acids. CDR3 coding DNA: TGTGCCAGCAGCTTTAAAGGGACAGGGGTGGTGAATGAGCAGTTCTTC. As protein: CASSFKGTGVVNEQFF.

J is TRBJ1-1 and V is TRBV2; 8 bases map to TRBD1. The CDR3 runs 12 residues. CDR1 and CDR2 (germline): SNHLY, FYNNEI. After removal of 8 bases from V and 1 base from J, the junction contained 0 bases not matched to a gene. CDR3 coding DNA: TGTGCCAGCGGGACAGGGAACACTGAAGCTTTCTTT. The encoded protein is CASGTGNTEAFF.

The J gene is TRBJ1-5, the V gene TRBV4-1; D gene ambiguous. In germline, CDR1 is MGHRA, CDR2 YSYEKL. The CDR3 is 17 residues long. V was clipped by 2 bases and J by 2 bases, with 16 bases between them. CDR3 amino acids: CASSQRSGSRGNQPQHF. CDR3 sequence (DNA): TGCGCCAGCAGCCAAAGGTCCGGAAGTCGGGGCAATCAGCCCCAGCATTTT.

The J gene is TRBJ1-2, the V gene TRBV18, with 8 bases identical to TRBD1. Germline loops: CDR1 KGHSH, CDR2 LQKENI. V dropped 6 bases and J dropped 6; count of bases not matched to a gene: 15. The CDR3 is made up of 16 amino acids. This chain's CDR3 is CASSGDRRQLRNGYTF. The CDR3 DNA reads TGTGCCAGCTCTGGGGACAGGAGACAGCTAAGGAATGGCTACACCTTC.

This clone was seen only a few times. The rearrangement uses TRBV5-6 and TRBJ1-6; the match to TRBD1 covers 9 bases. The CDR3 runs to 15 residues. The J segment lost 7 bases and the V segment lost 3 bases, leaving 5 bases of the junction unmatched. Germline assignment: CDR1 SGHDT and CDR2 YYEEEE. CDR3 bases: TGTGCCAGCAGCTCTTGGGACAGGGAAAATTCACCCCTCCACTTT. This encodes CASSSWDRENSPLHF.

This chain uses TRBV6-6 with TRBJ2-3; 7 bases are shared with TRBD1. There are 15 residues in the CDR3. The germline V gene has CDR1 MNHNY and CDR2 SVGAGI (reference sequence). The V gene end was trimmed by 1 base and the J gene end by 0 bases; junction bases not matched to a gene: 1. The CDR3 DNA follows: TGTGCCAGCAGTTACTGGGGACAGAGCACAGATACGCAGTATTTT. It encodes CASSYWGQSTDTQYF.

CDR3 in DNA: TGTGCCAGCAGTGTGGGTCCGGGAGACACCGGGGAGCTGTTTTTT. This sequence encodes CASSVGPGDTGELFF. This chain uses TRBV2 with TRBJ2-2; D perhaps matches TRBD2 (6 bases). Germline CDR1 reads SNHLY; CDR2 reads FYNNEI. The CDR3 length is 15 residues. V was cut by 4 bases and J by 3 bases, with 12 bases left in between.

The J gene is TRBJ1-1, the V gene TRBV5-4; 8 bases map to TRBD1. The length of the CDR3 is 17 residues. Looked up from germline, CDR1 is SGHNT and CDR2 is YYREEE (reference sequence). The junction had 14 bases not matched to a gene; V was cut back by 4 bases and J by 3 bases. CDR3 sequence (DNA): TGTGCCAGCAGCCCAGCCCCAGGGGGCTCGATCGACACTGAAGCTTTCTTT. Its translation is CASSPAPGGSIDTEAFF.

The chain couples TRBV4-1 to TRBJ1-2; a weak D match, TRBD1 (5 bases). CDR1 MGHRA and CDR2 YSYEKL come from the germline V gene. The V and J ends lost 0 bases and 8 bases respectively, with 10 bases between them. The CDR3 consists of 13 residues. In nucleotides, the CDR3 is TGCGCCAGCAGCCAAGATCCCGGGGGGGGCTACACCTTC. Residues: CASSQDPGGGYTF.

The V call is TRBV28, the J call TRBJ2-2; the match to TRBD2 covers 10 bases. Germline loops: CDR1 MDHEN, CDR2 SYDVKM. The junction had 7 bases not matched to a gene; V was cut back by 3 bases and J by 0 bases. This CDR3 is built from 18 residues. The CDR3 DNA reads as TGTGCCAGCAGTTTGGGGACTAGCGCCCACGCGAACACCGGGGAGCTGTTTTTT. This encodes CASSLGTSAHANTGELFF.

This chain links TRBV5-1 with TRBJ1-1; 7 nucleotides align to TRBD1. From germline, CDR1 is SGHRS and CDR2 YFSETQ. V trimming: 1 base; J trimming: 3 bases; junction bases outside the gene matches: 9. The CDR3 is 16 residues long. The CDR3 DNA sequence: TGCGCCAGCAGCTTGACAGGGGTAGGCTGGGACACTGAAGCTTTCTTT. This sequence encodes CASSLTGVGWDTEAFF. The complete variable domain, with remaining parts taken from reference TRBV5-1 and TRBJ1-1, reads KAGVTQTPRYLIKTRGQQVTLSCSPISGHRSVSWYQQTPGQGLQFLFEYFSETQRNKGNFPGRFSGRQFSNSRSEMNVSTLELGDSALYLCASSLTGVGWDTEAFFGQGTRLTVV.

The chain uses TRBV5-1 and TRBJ1-2, with D tentatively TRBD1 (5 bases). V gave up 4 bases and J gave up 3 bases, with 13 bases separating them. The CDR3 extends over 14 amino acids. Germline V gene sequence: CDR1 SGHRS, CDR2 YFSETQ. The chain's CDR3 is CASSPLPGDYGYTF. CDR3 bases: TGCGCCAGCAGCCCCCTTCCGGGGGACTATGGCTACACCTTC.

The chain combines TRBV2 with TRBJ2-5, with D tentatively TRBD1 (6 bases). Trimming stripped 2 bases from V and 7 bases from J, with 17 bases between. The CDR3 consists of 15 residues. Looked up from germline, CDR1 is SNHLY and CDR2 is FYNNEI. The CDR3 nucleotides are TGTGCCAGCAGTGAATTCGACGACTCAGGGGCGACCCAGTACTTC. Amino acids: CASSEFDDSGATQYF.

The chain uses TRBV21-1 and TRBJ2-1; TRBD1, the table's D call, lacks a check against the DNA. TRBV21-1 is an annotated pseudogene. The CDR3 has 18 residues. CDR3 coding DNA: TGTGCCAGCATTACAAAGATGGGACAGGGGCGATCCTACAATGAGCAGTTCTTC. It translates to CASITKMGQGRSYNEQFF.

In its sample, this clone was seen a few times. Other DNA sequences in the sample encode the same CDR3. The chain joins TRBV5-4 to TRBJ1-5; TRBD1 might be the D (5 bases). The length of the CDR3 is 14 residues. CDR1 and CDR2 from the germline V gene are SGHNT and YYREEE (reference sequence). V lost 4 bases and J lost 7, with 15 bases in between. The CDR3 region is CASSLQGRGQPQHF. The CDR3 coding sequence is TGTGCCAGCAGCCTTCAGGGTAGAGGACAGCCCCAGCATTTT.

The chain uses TRBV6-1 and TRBJ1-5, with D possibly matching TRBD1 (5 bases). Between the trimmed V and J ends, which lost 3 bases and 1 base, there was a span of 7 bases. This CDR3 has 14 amino acids. Germline assignment: CDR1 MNHNS and CDR2 SASEGT. CDR3 amino acids: CASSDRGSNQPQHF. CDR3 bases: TGTGCCAGCAGTGACCGGGGGAGCAATCAGCCCCAGCATTTT.

V usage is TRBV5-1 and J usage is TRBJ1-1; 10 nucleotides align to TRBD1. The CDR3 extends over 14 amino acids. Germline V lookup: CDR1 SGHRS, CDR2 YFSETQ. J gave up 4 bases and V 7 bases, and 7 bases lay outside the gene matches. The CDR3 DNA is TGCGCCAGCCAGGCGGGACAGGGGATCACTGAAGCTTTCTTT. This gives the protein CASQAGQGITEAFF.

This clone was found once. The J gene is TRBJ1-2, the V gene TRBV30; TRBD1 matches at 7 bases. The CDR3 length is 13 residues. The germline V gene encodes CDR1 GTSNPN and CDR2 SVGIG (reference sequence). J lost 2 bases, V lost 2 bases, and 2 bases had no gene match. The CDR3, as DNA: TGTGCCTGGAGTTCACAGGGGAACTATGGCTACACCTTC. It codes for CAWSSQGNYGYTF.

As regards this clone: A junction boundary mismatches the germline segment, possibly from a read error. The chain combines TRBV5-1 with TRBJ1-2; tentative D call: TRBD1 (5 bases). The CDR3 contains 15 residues. Germline V gene lookup returns CDR1 SGHRS and CDR2 YFSETQ. DNA for the CDR3: TGCGCCAGCAGGTTGGGACGCGAAGCTAACTATGGCTACACCTTC. Translation: CASRLGREANYGYTF.

This chain uses TRBV12-5 with TRBJ1-1; 10 nucleotides align to TRBD1. V lost 4 bases and J lost 6; bases outside the gene matches: 8. The CDR3 runs to 15 residues. Germline CDR1 is LGHNT and CDR2 is FRNRAP. The CDR3 spells CASGSLPDRGSEAFF. For the CDR3, the DNA is TGTGCTAGTGGTTCGCTCCCGGACAGGGGGTCTGAAGCTTTCTTT.

The CDR3, as DNA: TGCGCCAGCAGCGGTGACAGGGGAGAGACCCAGTACTTC. It codes for CASSGDRGETQYF. V and J are TRBV5-1 and TRBJ2-5; 8 bases are shared with TRBD1. Germline CDR1 and CDR2: SGHRS and YFSETQ. With V trimmed by 4 bases and J by 4 bases, 3 bases remained unmatched. The CDR3 runs to 13 residues.

The V gene is TRBV3-1 (or the pseudogene TRBV3-2), the J gene TRBJ1-2; D is uncertain. V was shortened by 1 base and J by 7 bases, with 7 bases between the two germline ends. CDR3 length: 12 residues. Germline V gene lookup returns CDR1 LGHDT and CDR2 YNNKEL (reference sequence). CDR3 coding DNA: TGTGCCAGCAGCCAAGTGGCAAGTGGCTACACCTTC. Translating it yields CASSQVASGYTF.

About this clone: Other DNA variants within this sample encode the same CDR3. V usage is TRBV2 and J usage is TRBJ2-2, with 7 bases aligning to TRBD1. The CDR3 has 15 residues. CDR1 is SNHLY and CDR2 is FYNNEI in the germline V gene. Trimming cost V 4 bases and J 1 base; bases outside gene matches: 3. This CDR3 is CASSGDRENTGELFF. CDR3 sequence (DNA): TGTGCCAGCAGTGGCGACAGGGAGAACACCGGGGAGCTGTTTTTT.

Worth noting for this clone: Distinct nucleotide sequences in the sample also encode this CDR3. This chain uses TRBV5-1 with TRBJ2-7; 9 bases line up with TRBD2. The junction had 18 bases not matched to a gene; V was cut back by 4 bases and J by 7 bases. CDR3 length: 17 residues. The germline V gene encodes CDR1 SGHRS and CDR2 YFSETQ. In nucleotides, the CDR3 is TGCGCCAGCAGCCCGATTGGACTCGCGGGGGGGCCAGGGGAGCAGTACTTC. It codes for CASSPIGLAGGPGEQYF.

The rearrangement links TRBV5-1 to TRBJ1-1; 9 positions match TRBD1. The junction had 14 bases not matched to a gene; V was cut back by 0 bases and J by 5 bases. The germline V gene encodes CDR1 SGHRS and CDR2 YFSETQ. The CDR3 loop spans 18 amino acids. The CDR3 DNA follows: TGCGCCAGCAGCTTGGGCTTATTTGGGACAGGGTCTTTGACTGAAGCTTTCTTT. This sequence encodes CASSLGLFGTGSLTEAFF.

The chain is built from TRBV6-5 and TRBJ1-6, with D unclear. The V end was cut by 6 bases, the J end by 8 bases, with 14 bases between. This CDR3 comprises 14 residues. Germline-derived CDR1 and CDR2 are MNHEY and SVGAGI. As DNA, the CDR3 is TGTGCCAGCAGCCCACCCGGGCTCGATTCACCCCTCCACTTT. Translated, it gives CASSPPGLDSPLHF.